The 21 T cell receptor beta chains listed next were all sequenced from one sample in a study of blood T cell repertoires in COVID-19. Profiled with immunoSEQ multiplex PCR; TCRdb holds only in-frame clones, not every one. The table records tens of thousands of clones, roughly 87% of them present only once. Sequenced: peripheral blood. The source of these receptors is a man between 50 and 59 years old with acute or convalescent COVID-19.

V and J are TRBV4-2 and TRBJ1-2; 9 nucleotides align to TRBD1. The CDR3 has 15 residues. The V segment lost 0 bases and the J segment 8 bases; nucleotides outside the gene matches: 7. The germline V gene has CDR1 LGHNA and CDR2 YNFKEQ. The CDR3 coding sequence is TGTGCCAGCAGCCAAGATGGGACAGGGAGGTTCGGCTACACCTTC. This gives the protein CASSQDGTGRFGYTF.

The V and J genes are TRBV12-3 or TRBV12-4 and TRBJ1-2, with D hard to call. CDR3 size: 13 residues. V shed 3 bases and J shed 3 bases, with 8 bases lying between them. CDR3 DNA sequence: TGTGCCAGCAGTTTTGACATCGACTATGGCTACACCTTC. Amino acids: CASSFDIDYGYTF.

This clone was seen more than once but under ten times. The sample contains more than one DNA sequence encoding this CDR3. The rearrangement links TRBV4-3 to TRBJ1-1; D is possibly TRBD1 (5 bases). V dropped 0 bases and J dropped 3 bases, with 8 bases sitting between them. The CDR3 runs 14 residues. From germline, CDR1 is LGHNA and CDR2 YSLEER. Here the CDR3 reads CASSQDPGDTEAFF. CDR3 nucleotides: TGCGCCAGCAGCCAAGATCCGGGGGACACTGAAGCTTTCTTT.

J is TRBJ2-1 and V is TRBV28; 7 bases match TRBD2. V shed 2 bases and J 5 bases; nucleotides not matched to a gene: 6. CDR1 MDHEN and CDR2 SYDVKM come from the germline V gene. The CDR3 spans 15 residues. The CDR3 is CASSLGTTSNNEQFF. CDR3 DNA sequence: TGTGCCAGCAGTTTAGGGACTACCTCAAACAATGAGCAGTTCTTC. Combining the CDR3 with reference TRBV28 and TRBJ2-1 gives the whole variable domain DVKVTQSSRYLVKRTGEKVFLECVQDMDHENMFWYRQDPGLGLRLIYFSYDVKMKEKGDIPEGYSVSREKKERFSLILESASTNQTSMYLCASSLGTTSNNEQFFGPGTRLTVL.

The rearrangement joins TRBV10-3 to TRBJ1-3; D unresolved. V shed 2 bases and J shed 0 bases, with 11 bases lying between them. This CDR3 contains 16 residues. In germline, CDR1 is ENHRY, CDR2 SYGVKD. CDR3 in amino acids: CAISEQVASSGNTIYF. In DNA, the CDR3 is TGTGCCATCAGTGAGCAGGTCGCGTCCTCTGGAAACACCATATATTTT.

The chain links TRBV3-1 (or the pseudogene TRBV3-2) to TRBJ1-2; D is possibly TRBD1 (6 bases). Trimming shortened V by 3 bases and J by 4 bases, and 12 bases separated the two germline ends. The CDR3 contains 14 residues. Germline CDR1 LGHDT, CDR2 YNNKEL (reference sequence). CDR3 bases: TGTGCCAGCAGCCACCGCAGGGGCTCCTATGGCTACACCTTC. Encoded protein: CASSHRRGSYGYTF.

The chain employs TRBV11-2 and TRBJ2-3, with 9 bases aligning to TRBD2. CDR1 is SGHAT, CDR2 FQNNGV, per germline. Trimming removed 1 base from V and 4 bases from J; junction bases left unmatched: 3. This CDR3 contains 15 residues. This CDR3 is CASSLGLAAADTQYF. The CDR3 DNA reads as TGTGCCAGCAGCTTAGGACTAGCGGCCGCAGATACGCAGTATTTT.

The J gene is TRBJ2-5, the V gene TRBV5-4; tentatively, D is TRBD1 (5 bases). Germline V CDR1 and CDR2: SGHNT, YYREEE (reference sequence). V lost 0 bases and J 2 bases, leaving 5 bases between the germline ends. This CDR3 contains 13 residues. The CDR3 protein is CASSLDRQETQYF. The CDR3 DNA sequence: TGTGCCAGCAGCTTGGACAGGCAAGAGACCCAGTACTTC.

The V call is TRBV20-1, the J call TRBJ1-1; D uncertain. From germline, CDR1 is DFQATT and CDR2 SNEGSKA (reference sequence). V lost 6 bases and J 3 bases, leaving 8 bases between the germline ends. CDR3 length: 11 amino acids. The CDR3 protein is CSAEADTEAFF. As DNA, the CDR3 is TGCAGTGCCGAGGCGGACACTGAAGCTTTCTTT.

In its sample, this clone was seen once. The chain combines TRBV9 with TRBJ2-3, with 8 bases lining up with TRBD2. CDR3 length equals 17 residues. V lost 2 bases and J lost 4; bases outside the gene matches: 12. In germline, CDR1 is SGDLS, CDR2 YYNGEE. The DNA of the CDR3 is TGTGCCAGCAGCGTGAGGACACCGGGACTAGTACCAGATACGCAGTATTTT. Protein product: CASSVRTPGLVPDTQYF. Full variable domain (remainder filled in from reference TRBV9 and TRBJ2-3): DSGVTQTPKHLITATGQRVTLRCSPRSGDLSVYWYQQSLDQGLQFLIQYYNGEERAKGNILERFSAQQFPDLHSELNLSSLELGDSALYFCASSVRTPGLVPDTQYFGPGTRLTVL.

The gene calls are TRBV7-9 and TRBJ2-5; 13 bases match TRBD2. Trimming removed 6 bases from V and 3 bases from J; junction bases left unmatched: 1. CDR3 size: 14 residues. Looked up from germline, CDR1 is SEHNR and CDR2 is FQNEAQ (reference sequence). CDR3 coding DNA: TGTGCCAGCAGGGGGACTAGCGGGGAAGAGACCCAGTACTTC. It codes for CASRGTSGEETQYF.

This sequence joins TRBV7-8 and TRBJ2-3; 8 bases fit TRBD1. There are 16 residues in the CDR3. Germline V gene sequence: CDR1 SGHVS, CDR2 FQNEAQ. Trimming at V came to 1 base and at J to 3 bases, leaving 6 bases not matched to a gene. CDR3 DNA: TGTGCCAGCAGCTTAGGGAGGAGACAGGGGACAGATACGCAGTATTTT. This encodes CASSLGRRQGTDTQYF.

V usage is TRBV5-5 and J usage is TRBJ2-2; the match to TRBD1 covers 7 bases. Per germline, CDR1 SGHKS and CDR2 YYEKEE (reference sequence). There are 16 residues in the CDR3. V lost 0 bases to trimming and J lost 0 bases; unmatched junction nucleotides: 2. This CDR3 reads CASSLEGGANTGELFF. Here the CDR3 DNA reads TGTGCCAGCAGCTTGGAAGGGGGCGCGAACACCGGGGAGCTGTTTTTT.

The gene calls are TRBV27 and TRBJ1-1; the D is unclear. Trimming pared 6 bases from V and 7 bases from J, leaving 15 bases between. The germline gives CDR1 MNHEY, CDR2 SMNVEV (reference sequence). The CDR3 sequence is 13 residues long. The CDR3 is CASSHHGEDEAFF. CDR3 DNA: TGTGCCAGCAGCCACCATGGGGAGGATGAAGCTTTCTTT.

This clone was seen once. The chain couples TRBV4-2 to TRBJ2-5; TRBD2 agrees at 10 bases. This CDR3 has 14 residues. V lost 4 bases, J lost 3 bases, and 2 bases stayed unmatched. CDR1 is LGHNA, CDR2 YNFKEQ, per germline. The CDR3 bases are TGTGCCAGCAGCCGCGGGACTAGCGAAGAGACCCAGTACTTC. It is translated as CASSRGTSEETQYF.

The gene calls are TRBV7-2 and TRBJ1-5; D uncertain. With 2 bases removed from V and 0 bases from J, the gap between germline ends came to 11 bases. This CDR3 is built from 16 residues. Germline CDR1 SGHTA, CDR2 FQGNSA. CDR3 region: CASSLNGGNSNQPQHF. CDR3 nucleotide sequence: TGTGCCAGCAGCTTAAATGGAGGCAATAGCAATCAGCCCCAGCATTTT.

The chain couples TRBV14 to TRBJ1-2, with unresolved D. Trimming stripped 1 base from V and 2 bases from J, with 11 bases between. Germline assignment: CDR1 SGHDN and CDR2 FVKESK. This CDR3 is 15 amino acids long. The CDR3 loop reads CASSQVFAGNYGYTF. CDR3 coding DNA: TGTGCCAGCAGCCAAGTTTTCGCAGGAAACTATGGCTACACCTTC.

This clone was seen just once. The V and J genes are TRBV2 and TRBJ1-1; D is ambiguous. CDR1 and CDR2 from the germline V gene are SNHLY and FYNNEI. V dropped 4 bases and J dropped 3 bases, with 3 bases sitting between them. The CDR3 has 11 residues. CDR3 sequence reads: CASSVYTEAFF. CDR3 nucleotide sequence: TGTGCCAGCAGTGTCTACACTGAAGCTTTCTTT. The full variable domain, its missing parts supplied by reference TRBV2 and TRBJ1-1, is EPEVTQTPSHQVTQMGQEVILRCVPISNHLYFYWYRQILGQKVEFLVSFYNNEISEKSEIFDDQFSVERPDGSNFTLKIRSTKLEDSAMYFCASSVYTEAFFGQGTRLTVV.

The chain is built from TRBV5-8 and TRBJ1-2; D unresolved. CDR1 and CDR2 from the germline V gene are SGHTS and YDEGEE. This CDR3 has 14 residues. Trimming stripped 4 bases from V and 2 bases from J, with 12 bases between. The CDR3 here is CASSLGLLNYGYTF. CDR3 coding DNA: TGTGCCAGCAGCCTTGGACTGCTCAACTATGGCTACACCTTC.

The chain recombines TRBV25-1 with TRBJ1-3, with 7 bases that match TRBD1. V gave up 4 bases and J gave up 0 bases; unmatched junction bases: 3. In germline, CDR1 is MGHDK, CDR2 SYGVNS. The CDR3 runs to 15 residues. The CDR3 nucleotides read TGTGCCAGCAGTGTTGGGACAGCCTCTGGAAACACCATATATTTT. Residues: CASSVGTASGNTIYF.

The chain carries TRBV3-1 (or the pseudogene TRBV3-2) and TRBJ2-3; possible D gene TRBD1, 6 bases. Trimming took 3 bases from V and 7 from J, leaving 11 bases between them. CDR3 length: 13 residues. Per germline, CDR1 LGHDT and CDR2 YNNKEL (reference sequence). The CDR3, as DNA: TGTGCCAGCAGCCAGCGTACAGGGCATACGCAGTATTTT. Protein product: CASSQRTGHTQYF.